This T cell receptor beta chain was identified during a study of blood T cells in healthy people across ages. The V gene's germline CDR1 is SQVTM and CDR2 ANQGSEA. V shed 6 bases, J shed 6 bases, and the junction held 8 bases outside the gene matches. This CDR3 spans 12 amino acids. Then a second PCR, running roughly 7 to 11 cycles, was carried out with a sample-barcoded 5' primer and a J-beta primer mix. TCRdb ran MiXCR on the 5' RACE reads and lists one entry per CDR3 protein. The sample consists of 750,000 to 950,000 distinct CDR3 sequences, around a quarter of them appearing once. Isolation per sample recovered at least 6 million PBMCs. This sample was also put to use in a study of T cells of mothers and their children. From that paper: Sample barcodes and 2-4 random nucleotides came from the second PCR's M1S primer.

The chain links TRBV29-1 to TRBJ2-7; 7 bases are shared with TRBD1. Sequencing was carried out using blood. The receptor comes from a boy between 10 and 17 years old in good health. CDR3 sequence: CSVRGLRGEQYF. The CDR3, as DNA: TGCAGCGTGAGGGGGCTCCGGGGCGAGCAGTACTTC.